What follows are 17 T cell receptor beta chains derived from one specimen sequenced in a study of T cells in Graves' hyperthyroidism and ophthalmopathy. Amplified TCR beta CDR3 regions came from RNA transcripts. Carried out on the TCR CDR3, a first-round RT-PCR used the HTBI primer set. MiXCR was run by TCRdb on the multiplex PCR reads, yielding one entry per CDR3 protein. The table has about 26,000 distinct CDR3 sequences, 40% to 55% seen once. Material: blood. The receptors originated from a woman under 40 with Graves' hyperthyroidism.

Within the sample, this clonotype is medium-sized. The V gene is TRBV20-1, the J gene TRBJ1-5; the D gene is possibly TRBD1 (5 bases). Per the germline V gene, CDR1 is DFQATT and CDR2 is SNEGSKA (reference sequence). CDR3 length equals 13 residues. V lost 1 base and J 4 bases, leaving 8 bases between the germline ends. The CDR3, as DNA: TGCAGTGCTAGAGCTAACAGGAATCAGCCCCAGCATTTT. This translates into CSARANRNQPQHF.

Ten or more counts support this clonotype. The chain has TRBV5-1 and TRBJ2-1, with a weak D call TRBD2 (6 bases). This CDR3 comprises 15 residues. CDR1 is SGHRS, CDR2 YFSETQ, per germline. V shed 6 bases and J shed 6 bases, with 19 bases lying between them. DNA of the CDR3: TGCGCCAGCACATCGGACGGGGGTTCCCTCAATGAGCAGTTCTTC. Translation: CASTSDGGSLNEQFF.

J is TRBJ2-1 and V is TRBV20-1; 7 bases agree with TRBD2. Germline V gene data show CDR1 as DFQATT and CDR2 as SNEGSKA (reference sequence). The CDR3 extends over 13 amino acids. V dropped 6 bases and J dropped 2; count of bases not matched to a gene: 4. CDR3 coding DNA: TGCAGTGCCCTAGGACTAGCCTACAATGAGCAGTTCTTC. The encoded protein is CSALGLAYNEQFF.

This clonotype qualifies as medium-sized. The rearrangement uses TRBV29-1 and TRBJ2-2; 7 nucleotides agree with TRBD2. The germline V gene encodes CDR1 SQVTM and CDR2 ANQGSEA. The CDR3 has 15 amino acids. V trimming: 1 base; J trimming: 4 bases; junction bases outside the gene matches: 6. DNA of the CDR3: TGCAGCGTTGAAGGAGGACTAGTCGGCACCGGGGAGCTGTTTTTT. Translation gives CSVEGGLVGTGELFF.

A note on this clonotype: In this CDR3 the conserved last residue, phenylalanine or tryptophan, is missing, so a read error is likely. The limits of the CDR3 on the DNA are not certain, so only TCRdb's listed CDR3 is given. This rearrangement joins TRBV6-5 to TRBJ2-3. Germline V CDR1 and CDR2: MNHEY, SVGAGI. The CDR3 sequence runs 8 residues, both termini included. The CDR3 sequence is CASSYNSG.

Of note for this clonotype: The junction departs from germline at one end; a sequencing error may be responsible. Written as DNA, the CDR3 is TGCGCCAGCAGCCCCCTGGGGACAGGGGGAGAGACCCAGTACTTC. Its protein is CASSPLGTGGETQYF. This chain links TRBV7-8 with TRBJ2-5; 11 positions match TRBD1. The CDR3 is 15 amino acids. Germline values: CDR1 SGHVS, CDR2 FQNEAQ.

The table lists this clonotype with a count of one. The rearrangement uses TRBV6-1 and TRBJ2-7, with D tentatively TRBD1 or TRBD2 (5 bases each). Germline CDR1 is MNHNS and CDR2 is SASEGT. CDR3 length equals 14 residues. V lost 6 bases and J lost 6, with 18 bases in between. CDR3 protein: CASRRQGTAGEQYF. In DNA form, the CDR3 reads TGTGCCAGCAGGCGCCAAGGGACCGCAGGCGAGCAGTACTTC.

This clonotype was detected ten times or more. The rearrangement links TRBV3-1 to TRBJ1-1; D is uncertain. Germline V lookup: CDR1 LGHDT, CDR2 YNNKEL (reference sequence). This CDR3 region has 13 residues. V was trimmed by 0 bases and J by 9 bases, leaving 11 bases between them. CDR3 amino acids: CASSQEHGGKAFF. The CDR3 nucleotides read TGTGCCAGCAGCCAAGAGCACGGTGGAAAAGCTTTCTTT. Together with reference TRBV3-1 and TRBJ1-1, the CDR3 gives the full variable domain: DTAVSQTPKYLVTQMGNDKSIKCEQNLGHDTMYWYKQDSKKFLKIMFSYNNKELIINETVPNRFSPKSPDKAHLNLHINSLELGDSAVYFCASSQEHGGKAFFGQGTRLTVV.

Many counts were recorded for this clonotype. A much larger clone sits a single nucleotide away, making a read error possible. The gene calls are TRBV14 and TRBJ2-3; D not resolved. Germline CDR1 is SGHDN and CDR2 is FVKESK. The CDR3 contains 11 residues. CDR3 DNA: TGTGCCAGCAGCCAAGCATATACGCGGTATTTT. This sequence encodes CASSQAYTRYF.

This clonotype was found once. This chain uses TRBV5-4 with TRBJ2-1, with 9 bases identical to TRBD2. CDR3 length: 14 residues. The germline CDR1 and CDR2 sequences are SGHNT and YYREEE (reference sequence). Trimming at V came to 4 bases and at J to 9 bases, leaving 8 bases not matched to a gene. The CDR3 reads CASSRSGSRSEQFF. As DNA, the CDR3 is TGTGCCAGCAGCCGTAGCGGGAGCAGGAGTGAGCAGTTCTTC.

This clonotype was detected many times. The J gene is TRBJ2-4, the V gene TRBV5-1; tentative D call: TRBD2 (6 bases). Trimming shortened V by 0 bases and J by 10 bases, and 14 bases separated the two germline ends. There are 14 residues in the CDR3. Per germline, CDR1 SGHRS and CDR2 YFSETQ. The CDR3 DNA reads TGCGCCAGCAGCTTGGAGGCGGGAAAGTTGATTCAGTACTTC. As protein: CASSLEAGKLIQYF.

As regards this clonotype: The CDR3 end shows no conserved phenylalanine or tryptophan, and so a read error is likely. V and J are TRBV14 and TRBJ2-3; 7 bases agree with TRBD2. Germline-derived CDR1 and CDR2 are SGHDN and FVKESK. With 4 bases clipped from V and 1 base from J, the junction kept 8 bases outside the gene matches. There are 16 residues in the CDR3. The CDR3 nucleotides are TGTGCCAGCAGCCCCGCCAGCGGGAAGGGCACAGATACGCAGTATTTG. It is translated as CASSPASGKGTDTQYL.

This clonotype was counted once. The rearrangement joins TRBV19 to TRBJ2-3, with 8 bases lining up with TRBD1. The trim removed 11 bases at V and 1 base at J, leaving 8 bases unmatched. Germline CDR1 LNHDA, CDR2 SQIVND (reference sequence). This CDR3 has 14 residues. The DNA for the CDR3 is TGTGCCTCCCGGGAGACAGGGGGCACAGATACGCAGTATTTT. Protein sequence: CASRETGGTDTQYF.

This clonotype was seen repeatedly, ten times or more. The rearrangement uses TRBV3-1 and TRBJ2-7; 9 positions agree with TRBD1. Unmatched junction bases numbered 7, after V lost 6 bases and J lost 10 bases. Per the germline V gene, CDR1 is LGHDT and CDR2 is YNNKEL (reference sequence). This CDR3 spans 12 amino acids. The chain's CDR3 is CASSLGTGTQYF. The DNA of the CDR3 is TGTGCCAGCAGTCTTGGGACAGGGACTCAGTACTTC.

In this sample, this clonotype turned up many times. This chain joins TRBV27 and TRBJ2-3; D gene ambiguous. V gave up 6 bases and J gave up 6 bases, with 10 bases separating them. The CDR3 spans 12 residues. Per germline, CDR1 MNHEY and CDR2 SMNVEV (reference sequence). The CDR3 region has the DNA TGTGCCAGCAGATCCCTGGTGGATACGCAGTATTTT. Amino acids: CASRSLVDTQYF.

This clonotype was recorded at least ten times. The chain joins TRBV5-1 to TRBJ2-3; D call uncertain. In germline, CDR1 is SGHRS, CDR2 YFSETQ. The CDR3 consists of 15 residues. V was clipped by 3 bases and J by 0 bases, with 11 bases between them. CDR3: CASSSLGQSTDTQYF. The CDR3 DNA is TGCGCCAGCAGCTCCTTAGGCCAGAGCACAGATACGCAGTATTTT.

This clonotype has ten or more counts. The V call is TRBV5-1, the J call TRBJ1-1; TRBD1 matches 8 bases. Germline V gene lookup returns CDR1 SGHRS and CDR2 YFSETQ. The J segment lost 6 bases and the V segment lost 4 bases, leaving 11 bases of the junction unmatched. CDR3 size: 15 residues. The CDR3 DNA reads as TGCGCCAGCAGCCCCATCGACAGGGGAGTCGCTGAAGCTTTCTTT. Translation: CASSPIDRGVAEAFF.